The rows below give T cell receptor beta chains drawn from one sample of a study of cytomegalovirus exposure and HLA in healthy donors. This table comes from immunoSEQ multiplex PCR, and its TCRdb copy is limited to in-frame clones, with some not included. Here the sample spans 150,000 or so clones, 80% being singletons. Material for sequencing was PBMCs. Receptor source: a woman aged 40 to 50 in good health and CMV-seronegative. The CDR3 runs from the conserved cysteine through the conserved F or W. Each record gives: V gene, clone size, J gene, D gene, CDR3 protein, CDR3 DNA. D genes are given only for firm matches. Clone size is shown for a subset of rows, as once, few, many or a class of expanded clone.

>TRBV18|NA|TRBJ2-5|NA
CASSPTIQETQYF
TGTGCCAGCTCACCGACAATCCAAGAGACCCAGTACTTC
>TRBV6-4|NA|TRBJ2-1|TRBD2
CASSDSSGGANEQFF
TGTGCCAGCAGTGACTCGAGCGGGGGGGCCAATGAGCAGTTCTTC
>TRBV29-1|few|TRBJ2-2|NA
CSATPGTGELFF
TGCAGCGCCACCCCGGGCACCGGGGAGCTGTTTTTT
>TRBV5-4|NA|TRBJ2-7|NA
CASSPMVGGAREQYF
TGTGCCAGCAGCCCGATGGTGGGGGGGGCGAGGGAGCAGTACTTC
>TRBV11-2|NA|TRBJ1-4|NA
CASSLGGGTNEKLFF
TGTGCCAGCAGCTTAGGGGGGGGGACTAATGAAAAACTGTTTTTT
>TRBV18|NA|TRBJ2-4|NA
CASSSLSKNIQYF
TGTGCCAGCTCGAGTCTCTCCAAAAACATTCAGTACTTC
>TRBV4-3|NA|TRBJ2-5|NA
CASSYRPQETQYF
TGCGCCAGCAGCTACAGGCCCCAAGAGACCCAGTACTTC
>TRBV28|NA|TRBJ1-2|TRBD1
CASSLTGEYGYTF
TGTGCCAGCAGTCTGACAGGGGAATATGGCTACACCTTC
>TRBV9|NA|TRBJ1-1|NA
CASSVEGVTTPENPEAFF
TGTGCCAGCAGCGTAGAGGGGGTGACGACACCCGAGAACCCTGAAGCTTTCTTT
>TRBV7-8|NA|TRBJ2-1|NA
CASSLVRGGISSYNEQFF
TGTGCCAGCAGCTTAGTTCGAGGAGGCATTAGCTCCTACAATGAGCAGTTCTTC
>TRBV27|few|TRBJ2-1|TRBD2
CASSSLAGGPGNEQFF
TGTGCCAGCAGTTCCCTAGCGGGGGGGCCGGGCAATGAGCAGTTCTTC
>TRBV4-3|NA|TRBJ2-5|NA
CASSQDQGFGETQYF
TGCGCCAGCAGCCAAGACCAGGGTTTTGGGGAGACCCAGTACTTC
>TRBV15|few|TRBJ2-7|NA
CATSRDQVRSYEQYF
TGTGCCACCAGCAGAGATCAAGTCAGGTCCTACGAGCAGTACTTC
>TRBV5-1|NA|TRBJ2-1|TRBD1
CASSLEPGGAYNEQFF
TGCGCCAGCAGCCTCGAACCAGGGGGCGCCTACAATGAGCAGTTCTTC
>TRBV4-2|medium-sized|TRBJ2-3|NA
CASSQAASSGGTDTQYF
TGTGCCAGCAGCCAGGCAGCCTCAAGCGGAGGCACAGATACGCAGTATTTT
>TRBV25-1|NA|TRBJ2-1|TRBD1
CASSSQTGLYEQFF
TGTGCCAGCAGTTCGCAGACAGGGTTGTATGAGCAGTTCTTC
>TRBV11-2|few|TRBJ2-2|TRBD1
CASSRINQGAGTGELFF
TGTGCCAGCAGCCGTATCAATCAGGGGGCTGGTACCGGGGAGCTGTTTTTT
>TRBV7-2|NA|TRBJ2-2|TRBD2
CASSSPGGGRLNTGELFF
TGTGCCAGCAGCTCCCCCGGGGGGGGCAGGCTAAACACCGGGGAGCTGTTTTTT
>TRBV5-1|NA|TRBJ2-3|NA
CASSWTPQGPRSTDTQYF
TGCGCCAGCAGCTGGACTCCCCAGGGGCCAAGGAGCACAGATACGCAGTATTTT
>TRBV7-2|NA|TRBJ1-2|TRBD1
CASSLAGDSYGYTF
TGTGCCAGCAGCTTAGCGGGGGACAGCTATGGCTACACCTTC
>TRBV7-9|NA|TRBJ2-1|NA
CSSSFGEEQFF
TGTTCCAGCAGCTTCGGGGAAGAGCAGTTCTTC
>TRBV28|NA|TRBJ1-2|TRBD1
CASSLFGTGPQAYGYTF
TGTGCCAGCAGTTTATTTGGGACAGGGCCACAGGCCTATGGCTACACCTTC
>TRBV4-1|NA|TRBJ2-5|NA
CASSQALGQIQETQYF
TGCGCCAGCAGCCAAGCTCTTGGCCAAATTCAAGAGACCCAGTACTTC
>TRBV5-1|NA|TRBJ1-6|NA
CASSSVMDRSNSPLHF
TGCGCCAGCAGCTCGGTCATGGACAGATCGAATTCACCCCTCCACTTT
>TRBV27|NA|TRBJ1-1|TRBD1
CASSFGQGPEAFF
TGTGCCAGCAGTTTCGGACAGGGCCCTGAAGCTTTCTTT
>TRBV28|NA|TRBJ1-5|TRBD1
CASRGGTGVQPQHF
TGTGCCAGCAGAGGGGGGACAGGGGTGCAGCCCCAGCATTTT
>TRBV7-3|NA|TRBJ2-7|TRBD1
CASSVTGTASYEQYF
TGTGCCAGCAGCGTAACCGGGACAGCCTCCTACGAGCAGTACTTC
>TRBV6-6|NA|TRBJ1-5|TRBD1
CATRDRGRNQPQHF
TGTGCCACCCGAGACAGGGGACGCAATCAGCCCCAGCATTTT
>TRBV13|NA|TRBJ2-1|TRBD2
CASSSTSGKGNEQFF
TGTGCCAGCAGTTCAACTAGCGGGAAGGGGAATGAGCAGTTCTTC
>TRBV21-1|NA|TRBJ1-1|NA
CATRGNLNTEAFF
TGTGCGACCAGGGGGAATCTGAACACTGAAGCTTTCTTT
>TRBV5-4|once|TRBJ2-3|NA
CASSFPGQSTDTQYF
TGTGCCAGCAGCTTCCCGGGACAAAGCACAGATACGCAGTATTTT
>TRBV7-2|NA|TRBJ2-3|NA
CASSSRAADTQYF
TGTGCCAGCAGCTCCAGGGCTGCAGATACGCAGTATTTT
>TRBV6-5|NA|TRBJ2-3|TRBD2
CASSYGEGLGADTQYF
TGTGCCAGCAGTTACGGGGAGGGCTTGGGTGCAGATACGCAGTATTTT
>TRBV28|once|TRBJ1-4|NA
CASSSPTGSDEKLFF
TGTGCCAGCAGTTCCCCCACAGGGAGCGATGAAAAACTGTTTTTT
>TRBV4-1|NA|TRBJ2-1|TRBD1
CASSQTGQVRSYNEQFF
TGCGCCAGCAGCCAGACTGGACAGGTCCGCTCCTACAATGAGCAGTTCTTC
>TRBV6-5|NA|TRBJ2-1|NA
CASSNNLANEQFF
TGTGCCAGCAGCAACAACCTAGCCAATGAGCAGTTCTTC
>TRBV7-9|NA|TRBJ1-1|NA
CSSSLEAGFTEAFF
TGTTCCAGCAGCTTAGAGGCAGGATTCACTGAAGCTTTCTTT
>TRBV28|NA|TRBJ2-5|TRBD2
CASSPGLAGKSEGETQYF
TGTGCCAGCAGTCCTGGACTAGCGGGAAAGTCTGAGGGGGAGACCCAGTACTTC
>TRBV4-2|NA|TRBJ1-5|TRBD1
CASSPLRTGLNQPQHF
TGTGCCAGCAGCCCCCTTAGGACAGGGCTTAATCAGCCCCAGCATTTT
>TRBV15|NA|TRBJ1-3|NA
CATSGGYSSGNTIYF
TGTGCCACCAGCGGAGGATATAGCTCTGGAAACACCATATATTTT
>TRBV5-1|NA|TRBJ2-5|NA
CASSLGGVLVGTQYF
TGCGCCAGCAGCTTGGGGGGCGTATTGGTGGGGACCCAGTACTTC
>TRBV9|NA|TRBJ2-2|TRBD1
CASSGRGPTGELFF
TGTGCCAGCAGCGGCAGGGGGCCCACCGGGGAGCTGTTTTTT
>TRBV11-2|once|TRBJ2-7|NA
CASSLDNDRDWYEQYF
TGTGCCAGCAGCTTAGATAACGACAGGGACTGGTACGAGCAGTACTTC
>TRBV5-1|NA|TRBJ2-4|TRBD2
CASSLVFGTSLASQYF
TGCGCCAGCAGCTTGGTCTTTGGGACTAGCTTGGCCAGTCAGTACTTC
>TRBV7-9|NA|TRBJ2-7|TRBD2
CASRNLAAYEQYF
TGTGCCAGCAGAAATCTAGCGGCCTACGAGCAGTACTTC
>TRBV6-6|few|TRBJ1-1|TRBD1
CASSPTGGDTEAFF
TGTGCCAGCAGTCCGACAGGGGGGGACACTGAAGCTTTCTTT
>TRBV25-1|NA|TRBJ2-6|TRBD1
CASRQTGSISGANGLTF
TGTGCCAGCAGGCAGACAGGGTCAATTTCTGGGGCCAACGGCCTGACTTTC
>TRBV28|NA|TRBJ2-7|NA
CASSLGTVYEQYF
TGTGCCAGCAGTTTAGGCACCGTCTACGAGCAGTACTTC
>TRBV10-1|NA|TRBJ2-7|NA
CASSEGGSSYEQYF
TGCGCCAGCAGTGAGGGGGGGAGCTCCTACGAGCAGTACTTC
>TRBV25-1|NA|TRBJ1-1|TRBD1
CASRTGAGTEAFF
TGTGCCAGCAGGACAGGGGCGGGCACTGAAGCTTTCTTT
>TRBV5-1|NA|TRBJ2-3|NA
CASGREPTDTQYF
TGCGCCAGCGGACGGGAACCAACAGATACGCAGTATTTT
>TRBV4-3|NA|TRBJ2-6|NA
CASSQEGTGFSGANVLTF
TGCGCCAGCAGCCAAGAGGGTACAGGTTTCTCTGGGGCCAACGTCCTGACTTTC
>TRBV9|NA|TRBJ2-3|NA
CASSVLIGGTDTQYF
TGTGCCAGCAGCGTCCTCATCGGTGGCACAGATACGCAGTATTTT
>TRBV11-2|NA|TRBJ1-2|NA
CASSPGNYGYTF
TGTGCCAGCAGTCCGGGGAACTATGGCTACACCTTC
>TRBV6-6|NA|TRBJ2-3|NA
CASSYGGRLYTDTQYF
TGTGCCAGCAGTTACGGTGGCAGACTATACACAGATACGCAGTATTTT
>TRBV2|NA|TRBJ1-1|NA
CASTMALNTEAFF
TGTGCCAGCACCATGGCCCTGAACACTGAAGCTTTCTTT
>TRBV30|NA|TRBJ2-3|NA
CAWSPFDTSTDTQYF
TGTGCCTGGAGCCCCTTCGACACTAGCACAGATACGCAGTATTTT
>TRBV19|NA|TRBJ2-5|NA
CASSIAGAQETQYF
TGTGCCAGTAGTATAGCAGGGGCACAAGAGACCCAGTACTTC
>TRBV6-6|NA|TRBJ2-1|TRBD2
CASTHAPGLGGNEQFF
TGTGCCAGCACCCACGCCCCAGGACTAGGTGGCAATGAGCAGTTCTTC
>TRBV28|NA|TRBJ2-7|NA
CASRTYSSYEQYF
TGTGCCAGCAGAACGTACAGCTCCTACGAGCAGTACTTC